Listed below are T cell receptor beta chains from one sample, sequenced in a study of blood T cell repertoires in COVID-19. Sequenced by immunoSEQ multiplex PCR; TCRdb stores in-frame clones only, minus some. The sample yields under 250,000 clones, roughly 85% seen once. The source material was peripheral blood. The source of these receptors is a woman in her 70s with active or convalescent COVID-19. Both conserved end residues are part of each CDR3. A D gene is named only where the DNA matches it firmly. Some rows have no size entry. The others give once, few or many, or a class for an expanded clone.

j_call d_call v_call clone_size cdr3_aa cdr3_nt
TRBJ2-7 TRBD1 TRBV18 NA CASSLGGQGAGYEQYF TGTGCCAGCTCACTCGGGGGACAGGGGGCAGGTTACGAGCAGTACTTC
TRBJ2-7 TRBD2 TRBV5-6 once CASALAGGYEQYF TGTGCCAGCGCCCTCGCGGGAGGGTACGAGCAGTACTTC
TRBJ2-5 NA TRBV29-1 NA CSVEAFYGGRETQYF TGCAGCGTTGAAGCTTTTTATGGGGGCCGGGAGACCCAGTACTTC
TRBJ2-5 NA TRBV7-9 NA CASSPGSQETQYF TGTGCCAGCAGCCCCGGGTCCCAAGAGACCCAGTACTTC
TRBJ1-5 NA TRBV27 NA CASSLGGRQNSNQPQHF TGTGCCAGCAGTTTAGGAGGGAGGCAGAATAGCAATCAGCCCCAGCATTTT
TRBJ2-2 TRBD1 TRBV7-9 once CASSLRQGTGELFF TGTGCCAGCAGCCTCAGACAGGGAACCGGGGAGCTGTTTTTT
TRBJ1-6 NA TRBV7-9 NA CASSLNAESPLHF TGTGCCAGCAGCCTCAATGCGGAATCACCCCTCCACTTT
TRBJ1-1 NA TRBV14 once CASSQEGGTEAFF TGTGCCAGCAGCCAAGAGGGAGGAACTGAAGCTTTCTTT
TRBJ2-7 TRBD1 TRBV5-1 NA CASSPPGQGAYEQYF TGCGCCAGCAGCCCTCCGGGACAGGGCGCCTACGAGCAGTACTTC
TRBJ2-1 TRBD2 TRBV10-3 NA CAISERGDNEQFF TGTGCCATCAGTGAGCGGGGGGACAATGAGCAGTTCTTC
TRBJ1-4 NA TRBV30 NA CAWSSMDGAGGKLFF TGTGCCTGGAGTTCAATGGACGGGGCGGGGGGAAAACTGTTTTTT
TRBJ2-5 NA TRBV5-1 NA CASSWGDSQETQYF TGCGCCAGCAGCTGGGGGGACAGTCAAGAGACCCAGTACTTC
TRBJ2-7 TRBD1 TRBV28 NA CASSTRTGNYEQYF TGTGCCAGCAGTACGCGGACAGGGAACTACGAGCAGTACTTC
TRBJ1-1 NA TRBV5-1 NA CASSILLNTEAFF TGCGCCAGCAGCATTCTATTGAACACTGAAGCTTTCTTT
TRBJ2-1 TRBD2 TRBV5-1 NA CASSPIEAGGYNEQFF TGCGCCAGCAGCCCCATAGAAGCGGGGGGATATAATGAGCAGTTCTTC
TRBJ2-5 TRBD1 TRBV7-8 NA CASFHRGWSETQYF TGTGCCAGCTTCCACAGGGGTTGGTCAGAGACCCAGTACTTC
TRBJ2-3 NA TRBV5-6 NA CASSLAAGVVADTQYF TGTGCCAGCAGCTTGGCCGCAGGGGTCGTGGCAGATACGCAGTATTTT
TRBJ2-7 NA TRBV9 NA CASSVAPPSTGAVTYYEQYF TGTGCCAGCAGCGTAGCCCCGCCCTCCACCGGAGCTGTGACTTACTACGAGCAGTACTTC
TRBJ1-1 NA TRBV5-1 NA CASSVRGENTEAFF TGCGCCAGCAGCGTCAGGGGCGAGAACACTGAAGCTTTCTTT
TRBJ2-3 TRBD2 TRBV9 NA CASSQWTSGGGTDTQYF TGTGCCAGCAGCCAATGGACTAGCGGGGGAGGCACAGATACGCAGTATTTT
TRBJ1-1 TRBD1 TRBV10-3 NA CAVSDRGRLNTEAFF TGTGCCGTGAGTGACAGGGGGCGACTTAACACTGAAGCTTTCTTT
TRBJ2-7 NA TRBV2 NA CASRPTVAREQYF TGTGCCAGCAGGCCAACCGTCGCGAGGGAGCAGTACTTC
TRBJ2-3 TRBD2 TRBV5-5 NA CASSLASGGTDTQYF TGTGCCAGCAGCTTGGCTAGCGGGGGCACAGATACGCAGTATTTT
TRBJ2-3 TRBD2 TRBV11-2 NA CASSPGGLAGAGSTDTQYF TGTGCCAGCAGCCCGGGGGGACTAGCGGGGGCAGGTAGCACAGATACGCAGTATTTT
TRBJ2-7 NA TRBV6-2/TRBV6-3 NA CASSYTRLYEQYF TGTGCCAGCAGTTACACCAGGCTCTACGAGCAGTACTTC
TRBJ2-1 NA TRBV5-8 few CASSLVDEQFF TGTGCCAGCAGCTTGGTAGATGAGCAGTTCTTC
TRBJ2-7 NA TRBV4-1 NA CASSQVTGRTYEQYF TGCGCCAGCAGCCAAGTAACAGGTAGGACCTACGAGCAGTACTTC
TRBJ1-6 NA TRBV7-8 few CASSLVRGGSPLHF TGTGCCAGCAGCTTAGTACGGGGGGGATCACCCCTCCACTTT
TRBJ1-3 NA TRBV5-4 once CASARWGNSGNTIYF TGTGCCAGCGCCCGGTGGGGCAACTCTGGAAACACCATATATTTT
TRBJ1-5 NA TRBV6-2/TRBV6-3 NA CASSRTAVTNQPQHF TGTGCCAGCAGTAGAACAGCCGTTACCAATCAGCCCCAGCATTTT
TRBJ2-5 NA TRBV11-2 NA CASSRQVGNQETQYF TGTGCCAGCAGCCGTCAGGTTGGAAACCAAGAGACCCAGTACTTC
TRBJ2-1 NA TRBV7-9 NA CASSSSGHQKRNEQFF TGTGCCAGCAGCTCTTCGGGACACCAAAAGAGAAATGAGCAGTTCTTC
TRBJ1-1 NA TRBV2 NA CASSSSENTEAFF TGTGCCAGCAGTTCCTCAGAGAACACTGAAGCTTTCTTT
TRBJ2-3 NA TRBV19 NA CASSRERDETDTQYF TGTGCCAGTAGTCGGGAGAGGGATGAGACAGATACGCAGTATTTT
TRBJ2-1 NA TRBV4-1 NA CASSLNWGVIYNEQFF TGCGCCAGCAGCCTAAATTGGGGAGTAATCTACAATGAGCAGTTCTTC
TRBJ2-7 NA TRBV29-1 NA CSVKTATYEQYF TGCAGCGTTAAGACAGCTACCTACGAGCAGTACTTC
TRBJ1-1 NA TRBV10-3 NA CAISDRAPLNTEAFF TGTGCCATCAGTGACAGGGCACCACTGAACACTGAAGCTTTCTTT
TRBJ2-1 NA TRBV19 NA CASTEAGRSYNEQFF TGTGCCAGTACCGAAGCGGGTCGTTCCTACAATGAGCAGTTCTTC
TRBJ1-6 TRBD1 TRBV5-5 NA CASSQWDRVSYNSPLHF TGTGCCAGCAGTCAGTGGGACAGGGTGTCCTATAATTCACCCCTCCACTTT
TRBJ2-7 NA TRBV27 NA CASSYRSFYEQYF TGTGCCAGCAGTTACAGGTCCTTCTACGAGCAGTACTTC
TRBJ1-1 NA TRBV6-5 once CASSYSELVNTEAFF TGTGCCAGCAGTTACTCGGAGTTGGTGAACACTGAAGCTTTCTTT
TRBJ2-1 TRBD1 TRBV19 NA CASTPRDSYNEQFF TGTGCCAGTACCCCCCGGGACAGTTACAATGAGCAGTTCTTC
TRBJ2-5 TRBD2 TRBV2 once CASSERTSRQTQYF TGTGCCAGCAGTGAAAGGACTAGTAGACAGACCCAGTACTTC
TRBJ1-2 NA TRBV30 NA CASGWGQYGYTF TGTGCCTCAGGCTGGGGGCAGTATGGCTACACCTTC
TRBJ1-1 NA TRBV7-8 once CASSGRTTGTRNTEAFF TGTGCCAGCAGCGGAAGGACCACCGGGACACGGAACACTGAAGCTTTCTTT
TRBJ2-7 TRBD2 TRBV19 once CASSIGAGRAYEQYF TGTGCCAGTAGTATAGGCGCAGGGAGGGCCTACGAGCAGTACTTC
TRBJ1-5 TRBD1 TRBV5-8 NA CASSSTGGWGQPQHF TGTGCCAGCAGCTCGACAGGGGGCTGGGGTCAGCCCCAGCATTTT
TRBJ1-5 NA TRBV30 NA CAWSAHLPGAGGQPQHF TGTGCCTGGAGTGCCCACCTCCCAGGGGCGGGGGGTCAGCCCCAGCATTTT
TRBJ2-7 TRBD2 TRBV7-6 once CASSLRLAGVQQYF TGTGCCAGCAGCTTAAGACTAGCGGGAGTGCAGCAGTACTTC
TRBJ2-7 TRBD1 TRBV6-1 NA CASSGTGAASSYEQYF TGTGCCAGCAGTGGGACAGGGGCCGCTAGCTCCTACGAGCAGTACTTC
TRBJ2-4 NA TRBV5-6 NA CASSVAWVAKNIQYF TGTGCCAGCAGCGTAGCATGGGTGGCCAAAAACATTCAGTACTTC
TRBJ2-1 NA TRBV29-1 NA CSVDRNALLMSSYNEQFF TGCAGCGTTGATCGTAATGCCCTTCTAATGAGCTCCTACAATGAGCAGTTCTTC
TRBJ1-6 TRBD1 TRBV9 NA CASSPRQGRGSPLHF TGTGCCAGCAGCCCCCGACAGGGGAGAGGTTCACCCCTCCACTTT
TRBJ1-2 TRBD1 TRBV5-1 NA CASSLLTGGAGYTF TGCGCCAGCAGCTTATTAACAGGGGGCGCGGGCTACACCTTC